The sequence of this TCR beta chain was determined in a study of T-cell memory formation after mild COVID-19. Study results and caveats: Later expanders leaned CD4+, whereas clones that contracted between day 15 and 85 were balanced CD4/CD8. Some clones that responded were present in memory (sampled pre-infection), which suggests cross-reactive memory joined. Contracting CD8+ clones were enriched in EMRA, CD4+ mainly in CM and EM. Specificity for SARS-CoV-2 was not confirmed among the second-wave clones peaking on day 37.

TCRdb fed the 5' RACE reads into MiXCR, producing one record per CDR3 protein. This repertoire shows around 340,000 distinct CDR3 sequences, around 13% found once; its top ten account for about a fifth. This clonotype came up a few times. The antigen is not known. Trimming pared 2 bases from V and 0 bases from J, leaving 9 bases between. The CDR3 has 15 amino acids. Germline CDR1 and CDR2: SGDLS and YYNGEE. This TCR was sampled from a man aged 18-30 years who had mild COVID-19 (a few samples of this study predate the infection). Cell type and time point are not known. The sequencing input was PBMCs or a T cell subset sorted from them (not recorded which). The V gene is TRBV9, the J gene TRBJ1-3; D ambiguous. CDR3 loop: CASSVDASSGNTIYF. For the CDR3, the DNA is TGTGCCAGCAGCGTCGACGCCAGCTCTGGAAACACCATATATTTT.